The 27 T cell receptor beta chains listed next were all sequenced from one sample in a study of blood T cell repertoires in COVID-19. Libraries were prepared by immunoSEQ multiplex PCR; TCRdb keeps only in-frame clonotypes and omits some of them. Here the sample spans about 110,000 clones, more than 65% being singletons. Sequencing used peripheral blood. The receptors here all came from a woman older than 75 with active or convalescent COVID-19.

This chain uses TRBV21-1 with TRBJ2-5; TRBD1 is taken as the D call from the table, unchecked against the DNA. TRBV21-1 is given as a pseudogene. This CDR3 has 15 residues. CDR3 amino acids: CASSPRGQFQETQYF. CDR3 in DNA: TGTGCCAGCAGCCCCCGTGGACAGTTCCAAGAGACCCAGTACTTC.

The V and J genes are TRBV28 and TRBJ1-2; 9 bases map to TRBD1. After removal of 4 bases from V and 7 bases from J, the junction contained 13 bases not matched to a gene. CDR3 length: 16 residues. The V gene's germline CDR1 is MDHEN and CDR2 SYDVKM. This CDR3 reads CASSSLTGGILGGYTF. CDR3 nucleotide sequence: TGTGCCAGCAGTTCGTTGACAGGGGGTATCCTAGGTGGCTACACCTTC.

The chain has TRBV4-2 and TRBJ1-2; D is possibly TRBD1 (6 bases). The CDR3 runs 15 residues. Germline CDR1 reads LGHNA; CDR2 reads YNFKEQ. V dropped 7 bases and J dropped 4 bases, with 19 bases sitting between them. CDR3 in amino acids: CASNQEAGASYGYTF. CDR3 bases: TGTGCCAGCAACCAGGAGGCGGGGGCTTCCTATGGCTACACCTTC.

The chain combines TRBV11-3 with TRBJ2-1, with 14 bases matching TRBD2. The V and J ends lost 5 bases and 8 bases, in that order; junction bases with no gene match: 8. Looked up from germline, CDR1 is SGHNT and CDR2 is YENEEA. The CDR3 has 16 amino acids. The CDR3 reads CASSRGTSGSNDEQFF. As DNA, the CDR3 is TGTGCCAGCAGCCGAGGGACTAGCGGGAGTAACGATGAGCAGTTCTTC.

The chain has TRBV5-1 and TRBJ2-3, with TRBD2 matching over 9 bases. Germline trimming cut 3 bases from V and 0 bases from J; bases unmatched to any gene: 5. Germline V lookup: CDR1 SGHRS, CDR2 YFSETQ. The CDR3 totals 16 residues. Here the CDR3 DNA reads TGCGCCAGCAGCTCCCAGACTAGCGGTAGCACAGATACGCAGTATTTT. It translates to CASSSQTSGSTDTQYF.

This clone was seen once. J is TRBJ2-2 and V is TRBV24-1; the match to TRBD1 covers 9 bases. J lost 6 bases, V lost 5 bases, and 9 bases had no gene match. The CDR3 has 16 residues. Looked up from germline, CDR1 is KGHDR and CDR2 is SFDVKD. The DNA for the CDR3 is TGTGCCACCAGTGGTTCCGGGACAGGGAAGGCCGGGGAGCTGTTTTTT. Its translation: CATSGSGTGKAGELFF.

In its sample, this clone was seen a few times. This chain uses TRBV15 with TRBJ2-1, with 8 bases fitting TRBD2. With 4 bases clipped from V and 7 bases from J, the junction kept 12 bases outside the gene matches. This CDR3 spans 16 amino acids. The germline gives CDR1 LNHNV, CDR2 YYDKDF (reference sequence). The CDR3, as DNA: TGTGCCACCAGCACCTTGAGCGGGAGACCGGTGAATGAGCAGTTCTTC. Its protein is CATSTLSGRPVNEQFF. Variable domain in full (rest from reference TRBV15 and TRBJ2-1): DAMVIQNPRYQVTQFGKPVTLSCSQTLNHNVMYWYQQKSSQAPKLLFHYYDKDFNNEADTPDNFQSRRPNTSFCFLDIRSPGLGDTAMYLCATSTLSGRPVNEQFFGPGTRLTVL.

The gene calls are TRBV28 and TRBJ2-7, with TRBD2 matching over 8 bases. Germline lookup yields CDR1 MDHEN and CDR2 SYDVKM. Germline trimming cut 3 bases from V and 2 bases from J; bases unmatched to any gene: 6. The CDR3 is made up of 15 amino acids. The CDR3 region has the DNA TGTGCCAGCAGTTTGGTTGCAGCGGGAGCCTACGAGCAGTACTTC. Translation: CASSLVAAGAYEQYF.

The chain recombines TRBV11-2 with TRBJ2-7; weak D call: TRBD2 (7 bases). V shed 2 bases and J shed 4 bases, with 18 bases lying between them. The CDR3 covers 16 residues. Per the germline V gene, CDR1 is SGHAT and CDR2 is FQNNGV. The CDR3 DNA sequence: TGTGCCAGCAGCTTACTGTGGGGAGGGGGTTCATACGAGCAGTACTTC. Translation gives CASSLLWGGGSYEQYF.

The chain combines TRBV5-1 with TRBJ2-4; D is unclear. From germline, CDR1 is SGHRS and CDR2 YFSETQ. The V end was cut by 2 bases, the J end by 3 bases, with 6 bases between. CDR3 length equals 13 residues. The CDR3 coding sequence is TGCGCCAGCAGCTTTAACAGCAAAAACATTCAGTACTTC. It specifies CASSFNSKNIQYF. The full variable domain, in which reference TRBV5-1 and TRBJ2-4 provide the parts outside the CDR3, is KAGVTQTPRYLIKTRGQQVTLSCSPISGHRSVSWYQQTPGQGLQFLFEYFSETQRNKGNFPGRFSGRQFSNSRSEMNVSTLELGDSALYLCASSFNSKNIQYFGAGTRLSVL.

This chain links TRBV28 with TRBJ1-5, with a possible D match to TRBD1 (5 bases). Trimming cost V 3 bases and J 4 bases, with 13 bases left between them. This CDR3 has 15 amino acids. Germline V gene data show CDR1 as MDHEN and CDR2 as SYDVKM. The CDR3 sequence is CASSFVGVTNQPQHF. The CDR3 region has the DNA TGTGCCAGCAGTTTTGTAGGGGTTACGAATCAGCCCCAGCATTTT.

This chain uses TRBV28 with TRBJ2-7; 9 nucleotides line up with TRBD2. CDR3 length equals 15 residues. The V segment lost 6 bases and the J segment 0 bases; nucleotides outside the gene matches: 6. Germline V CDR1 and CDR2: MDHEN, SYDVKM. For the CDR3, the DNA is TGTGCCAGCAGCACTCAGCGGGAGGACTCCTACGAGCAGTACTTC. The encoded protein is CASSTQREDSYEQYF.

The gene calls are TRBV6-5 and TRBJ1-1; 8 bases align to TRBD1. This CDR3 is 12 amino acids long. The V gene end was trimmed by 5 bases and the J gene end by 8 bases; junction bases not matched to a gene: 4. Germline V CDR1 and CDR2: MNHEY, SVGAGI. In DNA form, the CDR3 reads TGTGCCAGCAGTCCGAGGACAGGGGAAGCTTTCTTT. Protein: CASSPRTGEAFF.

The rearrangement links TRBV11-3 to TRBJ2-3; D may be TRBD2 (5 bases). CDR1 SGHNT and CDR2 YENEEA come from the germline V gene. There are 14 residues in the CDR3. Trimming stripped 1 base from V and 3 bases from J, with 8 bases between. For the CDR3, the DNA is TGTGCCAGCAGCTTAGGAGGGAGAACAGATACGCAGTATTTT. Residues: CASSLGGRTDTQYF.

CDR3 region: CAISEYTTGSYEQYF. CDR3 DNA sequence: TGTGCCATCAGTGAGTACACGACGGGCTCCTACGAGCAGTACTTC. V and J are TRBV10-3 and TRBJ2-7; no clear D gene. V lost 1 base to trimming and J lost 0 bases, with 10 bases between them. The CDR3 has 15 residues. Germline V lookup: CDR1 ENHRY, CDR2 SYGVKD.

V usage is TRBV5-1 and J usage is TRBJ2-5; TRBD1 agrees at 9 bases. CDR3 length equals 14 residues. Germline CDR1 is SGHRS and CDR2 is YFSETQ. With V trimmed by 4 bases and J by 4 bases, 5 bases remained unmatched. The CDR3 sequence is CASSPGQGRETQYF. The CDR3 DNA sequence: TGCGCCAGCAGCCCAGGACAGGGGCGAGAGACCCAGTACTTC.

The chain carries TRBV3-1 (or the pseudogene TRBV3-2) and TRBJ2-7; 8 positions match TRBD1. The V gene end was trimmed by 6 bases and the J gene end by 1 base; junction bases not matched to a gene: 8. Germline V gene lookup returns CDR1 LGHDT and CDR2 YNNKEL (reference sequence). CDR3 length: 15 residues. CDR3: CASSVADRVSYEQYF. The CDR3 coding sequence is TGTGCCAGCAGTGTTGCGGACAGGGTTTCCTACGAGCAGTACTTC.

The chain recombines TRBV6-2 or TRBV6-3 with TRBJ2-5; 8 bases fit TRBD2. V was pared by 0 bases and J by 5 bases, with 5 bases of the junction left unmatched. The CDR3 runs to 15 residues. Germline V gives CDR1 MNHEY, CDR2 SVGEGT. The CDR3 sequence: CASSYSAGGVETQYF. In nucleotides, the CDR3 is TGTGCCAGCAGTTACTCGGCGGGAGGTGTGGAGACCCAGTACTTC.

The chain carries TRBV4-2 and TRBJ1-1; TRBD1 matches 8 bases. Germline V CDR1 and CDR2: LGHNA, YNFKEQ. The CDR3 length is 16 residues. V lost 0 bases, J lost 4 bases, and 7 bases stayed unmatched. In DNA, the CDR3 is TGTGCCAGCAGCCAAGATCAGAGGCAGGGGGCCACTGAAGCTTTCTTT. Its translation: CASSQDQRQGATEAFF.

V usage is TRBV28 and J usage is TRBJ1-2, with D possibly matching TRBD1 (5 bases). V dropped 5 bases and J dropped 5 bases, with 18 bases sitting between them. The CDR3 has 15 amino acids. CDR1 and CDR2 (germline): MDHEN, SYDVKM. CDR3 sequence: CASSPSSGGQYGYTF. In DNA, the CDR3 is TGTGCCAGCAGTCCCTCTTCCGGGGGTCAGTATGGCTACACCTTC.

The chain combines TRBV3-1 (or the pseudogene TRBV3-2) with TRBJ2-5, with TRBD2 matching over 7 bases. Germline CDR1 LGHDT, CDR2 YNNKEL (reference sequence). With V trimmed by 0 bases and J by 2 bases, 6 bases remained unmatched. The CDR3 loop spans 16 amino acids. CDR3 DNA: TGTGCCAGCAGCCAAGATAGCACTAGCGATCAAGAGACCCAGTACTTC. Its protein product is CASSQDSTSDQETQYF.

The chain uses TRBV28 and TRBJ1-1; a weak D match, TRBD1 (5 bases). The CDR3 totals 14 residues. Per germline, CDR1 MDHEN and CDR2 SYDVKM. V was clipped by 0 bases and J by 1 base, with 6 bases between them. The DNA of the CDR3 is TGTGCCAGCAGTTTATGGCAGGGGAACACTGAAGCTTTCTTT. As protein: CASSLWQGNTEAFF.

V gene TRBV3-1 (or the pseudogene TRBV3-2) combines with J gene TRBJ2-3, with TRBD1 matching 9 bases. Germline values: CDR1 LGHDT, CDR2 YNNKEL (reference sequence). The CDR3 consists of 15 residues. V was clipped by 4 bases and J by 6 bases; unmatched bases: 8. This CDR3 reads CASSLTGTGPDTQYF. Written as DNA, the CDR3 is TGTGCCAGCAGCCTTACCGGGACAGGGCCCGATACGCAGTATTTT.

In DNA form, the CDR3 reads TGTGCCAGCAGCATGGGGAGGTTTGGAAACACCATATATTTT. Its protein product is CASSMGRFGNTIYF. The J gene is TRBJ1-3, the V gene TRBV7-9, with D uncertain. This CDR3 region has 14 residues. The V gene's germline CDR1 is SEHNR and CDR2 FQNEAQ (reference sequence). V shed 5 bases and J shed 3 bases, with 11 bases lying between them.

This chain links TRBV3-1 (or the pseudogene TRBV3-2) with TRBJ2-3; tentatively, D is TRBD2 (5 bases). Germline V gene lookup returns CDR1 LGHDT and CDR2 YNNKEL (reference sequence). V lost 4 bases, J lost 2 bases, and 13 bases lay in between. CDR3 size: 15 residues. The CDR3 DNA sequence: TGTGCCAGCAGCCGGTTTCGGGAAGTCACAGATACGCAGTATTTT. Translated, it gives CASSRFREVTDTQYF.

CDR3 residues: CASSDAGRIQPQHF. The DNA of the CDR3 is TGTGCCAGCAGTGACGCCGGGAGGATTCAGCCCCAGCATTTT. The chain employs TRBV25-1 and TRBJ1-5; no definite D call. V was clipped by 3 bases and J by 6 bases, with 12 bases between them. Germline loops: CDR1 MGHDK, CDR2 SYGVNS. The CDR3 is 14 amino acids.

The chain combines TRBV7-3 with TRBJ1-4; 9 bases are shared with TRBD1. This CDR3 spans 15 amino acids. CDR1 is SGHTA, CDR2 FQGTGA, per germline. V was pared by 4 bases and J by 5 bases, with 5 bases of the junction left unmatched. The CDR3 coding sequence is TGTGCCAGCAGCTCCTCTGGACAGGGGAATGAAAAACTGTTTTTT. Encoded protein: CASSSSGQGNEKLFF.